What follows are 3 T cell receptor beta chains derived from one specimen sequenced in a study of blood T cell repertoires in COVID-19. Generated by immunoSEQ multiplex PCR, the TCRdb table keeps only in-frame clones and is missing some. The sample yields roughly 270,000 clones, approximately 91% seen once. Source material: peripheral blood. Receptor source: a man in his late teens or twenties with active or convalescent COVID-19.

The chain couples TRBV7-9 to TRBJ2-5; no firm D call. V was cut by 5 bases and J by 1 base, with 11 bases left in between. CDR1 and CDR2 (germline): SEHNR, FQNEAQ (reference sequence). The CDR3 runs 14 residues. CDR3 bases: TGTGCCAGCAGCCAGACAAGCCTCCAAGAGACCCAGTACTTC. This sequence encodes CASSQTSLQETQYF.

The chain links TRBV13 to TRBJ2-7; 8 nucleotides match TRBD2. The V gene's germline CDR1 is PRHDT and CDR2 FYEKMQ (reference sequence). V trimming: 5 bases; J trimming: 3 bases; junction bases outside the gene matches: 9. The CDR3 sequence is 15 residues long. In DNA, the CDR3 is TGTGCCAGCAGCCCCCGGGGGGGCGGGTACTACGAGCAGTACTTC. Protein product: CASSPRGGGYYEQYF. Full variable domain (missing parts from reference TRBV13 and TRBJ2-7): AAGVIQSPRHLIKEKRETATLKCYPIPRHDTVYWYQQGPGQDPQFLISFYEKMQSDKGSIPDRFSAQQFSDYHSELNMSSLELGDSALYFCASSPRGGGYYEQYFGPGTRLTVT.

This clone came up a few times. The chain recombines TRBV6-4 with TRBJ1-2, with a weak D call TRBD1 (6 bases). V was trimmed by 6 bases and J by 4 bases, leaving 18 bases between them. Germline CDR1 is MRHNA and CDR2 is SNTAGT. The CDR3 loop spans 15 amino acids. CDR3 in DNA: TGTGCCAGCAGCCCTACCCGTGGGGGCTCCTATGGCTACACCTTC. This gives the protein CASSPTRGGSYGYTF.